Listed below are T cell receptor beta chains from one sample, sequenced in a study of T cells after yellow fever vaccination. TCRdb re-derived calls from the 5' RACE reads in MiXCR, one entry per CDR3 protein. The repertoire holds approximately 510,000 distinct CDR3 sequences, with just over 20% as singletons. The sequencing here drew on PBMCs, taken roughly 20 days after the first yellow fever vaccination. The receptors were gathered from a man aged 18 to 35 who received the YFV17D yellow fever vaccine. CDR3s include the opening cysteine and the closing phenylalanine or tryptophan. Each record gives: D gene, J gene, clone size, V gene, CDR3 protein, CDR3 DNA. A D gene is named only where the DNA matches it firmly. The size of a clone is reported for some rows only, either as once, few or many, or as a class for expanded clones.

- | TRBJ2-1 | few | TRBV29-1 | CSSQASGRNEQFF | TGCAGCTCCCAGGCCTCTGGGCGGAATGAGCAGTTCTTC
- | TRBJ2-5 | - | TRBV4-3 | CASSQDLGAETQYF | TGCGCCAGCAGCCAAGATCTGGGGGCTGAGACCCAGTACTTC
TRBD2 | TRBJ2-2 | - | TRBV2 | CASSGAPGGTGELFF | TGTGCCAGCAGTGGGGCACCGGGAGGCACCGGGGAGCTGTTTTTT
- | TRBJ1-5 | once | TRBV15 | CATSRAGPGQPQHF | TGTGCCACCAGCAGAGCAGGCCCTGGTCAGCCCCAGCATTTT
- | TRBJ2-7 | few | TRBV4-2 | CASSHPSGEQYF | TGTGCCAGCAGCCATCCTTCCGGCGAGCAGTACTTC
- | TRBJ1-1 | many | TRBV2 | CASIRAMPGAFF | TGTGCCTCGATCCGAGCGATGCCAGGAGCTTTCTTT
- | TRBJ1-2 | - | TRBV6-1 | CASSAQGDANYGYTF | TGTGCCAGCAGTGCCCAAGGGGACGCTAACTATGGCTACACCTTC
TRBD2 | TRBJ2-1 | - | TRBV5-1 | CASREGTSGDYEQFF | TGCGCCAGCAGGGAAGGGACTAGCGGGGATTATGAGCAGTTCTTC
TRBD1 | TRBJ1-5 | - | TRBV7-2 | CASSLVGGADQPQHF | TGTGCCAGCAGCTTAGTAGGGGGCGCAGATCAGCCCCAGCATTTT
TRBD1 | TRBJ1-2 | - | TRBV5-4 | CASRTGTGVYGYTF | TGTGCCAGCAGAACCGGGACAGGGGTCTATGGCTACACCTTC
- | TRBJ2-1 | few | TRBV7-9 | CASRSRGAGNEQFF | TGTGCCAGCAGAAGTAGGGGGGCCGGCAATGAGCAGTTCTTC
- | TRBJ2-7 | few | TRBV7-8 | CASSTISYEQYF | TGTGCCAGCAGCACCATCTCCTACGAGCAGTACTTC
- | TRBJ2-1 | - | TRBV7-7 | CASSPGGRSYNEQFF | TGTGCTAGCAGCCCCGGAGGTCGCTCCTACAATGAGCAGTTCTTC
- | TRBJ2-1 | few | TRBV3-1 | CASKVGSSYNEQFF | TGTGCCAGCAAGGTGGGCAGCTCCTACAATGAGCAGTTCTTC
TRBD1 | TRBJ1-5 | once | TRBV6-1 | CASREGQGDSNQPQHF | TGTGCCAGCAGGGAAGGACAGGGGGACAGCAATCAGCCCCAGCATTTT
- | TRBJ2-1 | - | TRBV18 | CTSSPPRTGVNEQFF | TGTACCAGCTCACCACCGAGAACGGGTGTGAATGAGCAGTTCTTC
- | TRBJ2-7 | - | TRBV11-2 | CASSLELVAYEQYF | TGTGCCAGCAGCTTAGAGCTAGTCGCCTACGAGCAGTACTTC
- | TRBJ2-3 | - | TRBV12-3/TRBV12-4 | CASSPDPGADTQYF | TGTGCCAGCAGCCCGGACCCGGGGGCAGATACGCAGTATTTT
- | TRBJ1-1 | - | TRBV6-5 | CASSPSDTEAFF | TGTGCCAGCAGCCCTTCGGACACTGAAGCTTTCTTT
- | TRBJ2-5 | many | TRBV7-2 | CASSLYVDYQETQYF | TGTGCCAGCAGCCTCTATGTAGACTACCAAGAGACCCAGTACTTC
- | TRBJ2-7 | - | TRBV29-1 | CSVESDGYEQYF | TGCAGCGTTGAATCGGACGGGTACGAGCAGTACTTC
TRBD2 | TRBJ2-5 | - | TRBV12-3/TRBV12-4 | CASSSPTSGDLGTQYF | TGTGCCAGCAGTTCCCCGACTAGCGGGGACCTGGGGACCCAGTACTTC
TRBD1 | TRBJ2-7 | few | TRBV15 | CATSSPGTGVYEQYF | TGTGCCACCAGCAGTCCCGGGACAGGGGTCTACGAGCAGTACTTC
TRBD1 | TRBJ1-3 | few | TRBV5-1 | CASSPAGQGTGNTIYF | TGCGCCAGCAGCCCGGCCGGACAGGGCACTGGAAACACCATATATTTT
- | TRBJ2-3 | few | TRBV7-2 | CASSLGAGLADTQYF | TGTGCCAGCAGCTTAGGGGCGGGGTTGGCAGATACGCAGTATTTT
- | TRBJ2-7 | few | TRBV12-5 | CASGRQSYEQYF | TGTGCTAGTGGCCGTCAAAGCTACGAGCAGTACTTC
TRBD1 | TRBJ2-3 | - | TRBV19 | CASSMVTGGGDTQYF | TGTGCCAGTAGTATGGTGACAGGGGGCGGAGATACGCAGTATTTT
TRBD1 | TRBJ1-5 | - | TRBV4-1 | CASSQGGRTGSNQPQHF | TGCGCCAGCAGCCAAGGGGGCCGGACAGGGAGCAATCAGCCCCAGCATTTT
- | TRBJ2-4 | - | TRBV18 | CASSRELLAKNIQYF | TGTGCCAGCTCACGGGAGTTACTAGCCAAAAACATTCAGTACTTC
- | TRBJ1-1 | few | TRBV20-1 | CSASPDKYTEAFF | TGCAGTGCTAGCCCCGACAAATACACTGAAGCTTTCTTT
TRBD1 | TRBJ1-1 | - | TRBV29-1 | CSGKDRVLNTEAFF | TGCAGCGGTAAGGACAGGGTCCTGAACACTGAAGCTTTCTTT
- | TRBJ2-5 | - | TRBV19 | CASNTGHNKETQYF | TGTGCCAGTAATACGGGCCATAATAAAGAGACCCAGTACTTC
TRBD2 | TRBJ2-3 | many | TRBV7-2 | CASSLEEAGVPDTQYF | TGTGCCAGCAGCCTAGAGGAAGCGGGGGTACCAGATACGCAGTATTTT
- | TRBJ1-2 | - | TRBV7-3 | CASSQHRPDGAPGGYTF | TGTGCCAGCAGCCAACACCGCCCCGACGGGGCCCCCGGTGGCTACACCTTC
- | TRBJ2-7 | - | TRBV6-2/TRBV6-3 | CASRPRGAPYEQYF | TGTGCCAGCAGGCCCCGGGGGGCCCCCTACGAGCAGTACTTC
- | TRBJ2-3 | - | TRBV12-3/TRBV12-4 | CASSRPGHPLDTQYF | TGTGCCAGCAGCAGGCCAGGGCACCCTCTCGATACGCAGTATTTT
- | TRBJ2-2 | - | TRBV7-9 | CASSLAAINTGELFF | TGTGCCAGCAGCTTAGCGGCAATTAACACCGGGGAGCTGTTTTTT
TRBD1 | TRBJ2-1 | - | TRBV5-1 | CASSSGQGGAEQFF | TGCGCCAGCAGCTCGGGACAGGGGGGGGCTGAGCAGTTCTTC
TRBD1 | TRBJ1-5 | - | TRBV6-2/TRBV6-3 | CASSGTGRSNQPQHF | TGTGCCAGCAGTGGGACAGGACGGAGCAATCAGCCCCAGCATTTT
- | TRBJ1-5 | - | TRBV7-9 | CASSFDLGPQHF | TGTGCCAGCAGCTTTGACCTTGGGCCCCAGCATTTT
- | TRBJ2-1 | - | TRBV11-1 | CASSFRAFRQGATYNEQFF | TGTGCCAGCAGCTTTCGGGCGTTTAGGCAGGGCGCTACCTACAATGAGCAGTTCTTC
- | TRBJ2-1 | - | TRBV7-9 | CASSFKRGAGAEQFF | TGTGCCAGCAGCTTCAAGAGGGGGGCGGGGGCTGAGCAGTTCTTC
- | TRBJ1-2 | - | TRBV20-1 | CSARQDSGSTF | TGCAGTGCTAGGCAGGACAGCGGTAGCACCTTC
- | TRBJ1-2 | - | TRBV11-2 | CASSSPRGASRYTF | TGTGCCAGCAGCTCCCCCCGAGGGGCGTCGCGCTACACCTTC
- | TRBJ2-3 | - | TRBV3-1 | CASSHWGAFADTQYF | TGTGCCAGCAGCCATTGGGGGGCATTCGCAGATACGCAGTATTTT
- | TRBJ2-5 | - | TRBV25-1 | CARSKTGTKETQYF | TGTGCCAGATCCAAAACCGGGACGAAAGAGACCCAGTACTTC
- | TRBJ1-2 | few | TRBV12-3/TRBV12-4 | CASSLGIVGYTF | TGTGCCAGCAGTCTAGGTATTGTCGGCTACACCTTC
- | TRBJ2-5 | - | TRBV9 | CASSPSGDPQETQYF | TGTGCCAGCAGCCCCTCGGGGGACCCCCAAGAGACCCAGTACTTC
- | TRBJ2-2 | few | TRBV5-1 | CASSLVSTPTGELFF | TGCGCCAGCAGCTTGGTCTCGACTCCCACCGGGGAGCTGTTTTTT